Listed below are T cell receptor beta chains from one sample, sequenced in a study of OX40 agonist ivuxolimab in advanced cancers. Method: immunoSEQ multiplex PCR; TCRdb's copy keeps in-frame clones and lacks some. Among tens of thousands of clones listed, around 90% were seen once. The sequenced sample was CD4+ or CD8+ T cells sorted from blood, obtained in a trial of the OX40 agonist ivuxolimab. Receptors originate from an adult with an advanced solid tumor such as melanoma, head and neck, liver or kidney cancer. CDR3s include the opening cysteine and the closing phenylalanine or tryptophan. A D gene is named only where the DNA matches it firmly. Clone size is not always given. Where it is, it says once, few, many or a class for expanded clones.

.	TRBV14	TRBJ2-5	.	TGTGCCAGCAGCCAAGGCGTTTCGGCGACGGTCCAAGAGACCCAGTACTTC	CASSQGVSATVQETQYF
.	TRBV6-4	TRBJ2-1	TRBD2	TGTGCCAGCAGTGACGTGTCGGGAGGGGCTGAAGAGCAGTTCTTC	CASSDVSGGAEEQFF
.	TRBV19	TRBJ1-2	.	TGTGCCAGTAGTATATCGGACCCATCGAACAATGGCTACACCTTC	CASSISDPSNNGYTF
once	TRBV27	TRBJ2-1	.	TGTGCCAGCAGTACTGGGGGGATTCACAGGAATGAGCAGTTCTTC	CASSTGGIHRNEQFF
.	TRBV6-5	TRBJ2-7	TRBD2	TGTGCCAGCACTTCTAGCGGGGTTAGCTCCTACGAGCAGTACTTC	CASTSSGVSSYEQYF
once	TRBV30	TRBJ1-1	.	TGTGCCTGGAGGGTTCGGACTCAGAACACTGAAGCTTTCTTT	CAWRVRTQNTEAFF
.	TRBV5-1	TRBJ2-5	TRBD2	TGCGCCAGCAGCTTCCAGGCTAGCGGGAGATTGGTCCAAGAGACCCAGTACTTC	CASSFQASGRLVQETQYF
.	TRBV28	TRBJ1-4	.	TGTGCCAGCAGTGCCCCGGGGGGGGAATTAATTGGAAAACTGTTTTTT	CASSAPGGELIGKLFF
.	TRBV18	TRBJ1-2	.	TGTGCCAGCTCACCACCTGGCAGTTCTTTTTTTAACTATGGCTACACCTTC	CASSPPGSSFFNYGYTF
.	TRBV19	TRBJ1-5	TRBD1	TGTGCCAGTAGTATCCGGGACAGCAAACGCCATCAGCCCCAGCATTTT	CASSIRDSKRHQPQHF
.	TRBV19	TRBJ1-1	.	TGTGCCAGTACCAACACCCAGGGTCCCACTGAAGCTTTCTTT	CASTNTQGPTEAFF
.	TRBV7-2	TRBJ2-7	.	TGTGCCAGCAGCTCAGACTGGAACTCCTACGAGCAGTACTTC	CASSSDWNSYEQYF
.	TRBV11-2	TRBJ2-3	.	TGTGCCAGCAGCTTAGAGGCGTTAGCACAGGATACGCAGTATTTT	CASSLEALAQDTQYF
.	TRBV18	TRBJ2-5	.	TGTGCCAGCTCACCAGTGCCTAGTGCCCAAGAGACCCAGTACTTC	CASSPVPSAQETQYF
.	TRBV2	TRBJ2-5	.	TGTGCCAGCAGTTTAGTCCGGGAGACCCAGTACTTC	CASSLVRETQYF
.	TRBV27	TRBJ1-6	TRBD1	TGTGCCAGCAGAAACAGGGGTCCGTGGCCCCTCCACTTT	CASRNRGPWPLHF
.	TRBV19	TRBJ1-1	.	TGTGCCAGTAGTGTTAGTAGGAGCACTGAAGCTTTCTTT	CASSVSRSTEAFF
.	TRBV27	TRBJ2-5	TRBD2	TGTGCCAGCAGTTCATTTGAACTAGCGGGAGGGAAAGAGACCCAGTACTTC	CASSSFELAGGKETQYF
.	TRBV28	TRBJ1-2	.	TGTGCCAGCAGTTCGGATGGCTACACCTTC	CASSSDGYTF
.	TRBV28	TRBJ2-5	TRBD2	TGTGCCAGCAGTTCCGGGACTACCGCCCGGACCCAGTACTTC	CASSSGTTARTQYF
.	TRBV7-9	TRBJ2-7	.	TGTGCCAGCAGCTTAGGGACGGTCTCCTACGAGCAGTACTTC	CASSLGTVSYEQYF
.	TRBV18	TRBJ2-7	TRBD1	TGTGCCAGCTCACCAACAGGGGGGTTCGGCTCCTACGAGCAGTACTTC	CASSPTGGFGSYEQYF
.	TRBV11-1	TRBJ1-3	.	TGTGCCAGCAGCCGAACAGGGACTGGAAACACCATATATTTT	CASSRTGTGNTIYF
few	TRBV14	TRBJ1-5	.	TGTGCCAGCAGCCAAGACCATAATCAGCCCCAGCATTTT	CASSQDHNQPQHF